The source of this T cell receptor (beta chain) is a study of T cell responses to AZD1222 COVID-19 vaccine. Study outcomes and limitations: Donors, mostly white British, included more females; clonal diversity was possibly underestimated. Seropositive at baseline were only 5 or 6 AZD1222 recipients. Reports say nearly half of spike-specific TCRs go after unmutated variant regions. Vaccine-associated CD4 TCRs spanned spike, dominant at 160-218 and 743-854.

Points on this clone: Antigen: not known. Other DNA sequences in the same sample also yield this CDR3.

The table came from immunoSEQ multiplex PCR; TCRdb's copy has only in-frame clones and leaves some out. The data show 110,000 to 150,000 clones, with approximately 85% seen just once and more than 7% held by the top ten. This CDR3 contains 14 residues. Trimming at V came to 4 bases and at J to 2 bases, leaving 2 bases not matched to a gene. Germline values: CDR1 LGHDT, CDR2 YNNKEL (reference sequence). The chain recombines TRBV3-1 (or the pseudogene TRBV3-2) with TRBJ2-7, with TRBD1 matching 10 bases. Sequenced material: peripheral blood, taken on day 0 of AZD1222 vaccination. This sequence was found in an adult in good health. The CDR3 sequence: CASSLGQGAYEQYF. The CDR3, as DNA: TGTGCCAGCAGCCTTGGACAGGGGGCCTACGAGCAGTACTTC.